Presented here are 14 T cell receptor beta chains from one specimen sequenced in a study of T cells after yellow fever vaccination. TCRdb re-analysed the 5' RACE reads in MiXCR, keeping a single row per CDR3 protein. The sample has about 160,000 distinct CDR3 sequences; more than 5.5% are singletons. The source was CD4+ T cells sorted from PBMCs, collected about 5 days after the first yellow fever vaccination. Every receptor here comes from a young man who received the YFV17D yellow fever vaccine.

This clonotype was recorded at least ten times. The gene calls are TRBV6-5 and TRBJ1-5; weak D call: TRBD1 (5 bases). Deletions cut 0 bases from V and 0 bases from J, with 15 bases between. The CDR3 is made up of 18 amino acids. Germline loops: CDR1 MNHEY, CDR2 SVGAGI. CDR3 residues: CASSYSIPGSDSNQPQHF. The CDR3 DNA reads as TGTGCCAGCAGTTACTCGATACCAGGGTCGGATAGCAATCAGCCCCAGCATTTT.

This clonotype has more than one count but fewer than ten. The chain recombines TRBV27 with TRBJ2-4; D perhaps matches TRBD1 (6 bases). The length of the CDR3 is 16 residues. The germline gives CDR1 MNHEY, CDR2 SMNVEV (reference sequence). Between the trimmed V and J ends, which lost 7 bases and 2 bases, there was a span of 18 bases. The CDR3 nucleotides are TGTGCCAGCAAGAGAATGACGCAGGGGACCAAAAACATTCAGTACTTC. It specifies CASKRMTQGTKNIQYF.

This clonotype was picked up many times. CDR3 nucleotide sequence: TGTGCCAGCAGCAGGGGGCCTGGGGCCAACGTCCTGACTTTC. Protein product: CASSRGPGANVLTF. The gene calls are TRBV12-3 or TRBV12-4 and TRBJ2-6; the match to TRBD1 covers 8 bases. V lost 6 bases, J lost 2 bases, and 0 bases stayed unmatched. The CDR3 runs 14 residues.

This clonotype was recorded at least ten times. This chain uses TRBV6-2 or TRBV6-3 with TRBJ2-3; maybe TRBD1 (5 bases). The CDR3 length is 14 residues. Looked up from germline, CDR1 is MNHEY and CDR2 is SVGEGT. Trimming left V 9 bases short and J 2 bases short, with 15 bases between. CDR3 amino acids: CASGLQVPTDTQYF. DNA for the CDR3: TGTGCCAGTGGATTACAGGTGCCCACAGATACGCAGTATTTT.

This rearrangement joins TRBV5-1 to TRBJ2-3; the match to TRBD1 covers 9 bases. Germline loops: CDR1 SGHRS, CDR2 YFSETQ. This CDR3 is built from 17 residues. V gave up 0 bases and J gave up 4 bases; unmatched junction bases: 9. The CDR3 DNA sequence: TGCGCCAGCAGCTTGGGAATACAGGGGGCAAACGCAGATACGCAGTATTTT. The encoded protein is CASSLGIQGANADTQYF.

This clonotype was recorded many times. The chain employs TRBV6-1 and TRBJ2-3; D perhaps matches TRBD1 (5 bases). Germline CDR1 MNHNS, CDR2 SASEGT. Trimming left V 1 base short and J 2 bases short, with 7 bases between. This CDR3 is 14 amino acids long. The CDR3 DNA reads TGTGCCAGCAGTGAAGGGACACACACAGATACGCAGTATTTT. This translates into CASSEGTHTDTQYF.

V gene TRBV20-1 combines with J gene TRBJ2-1; perhaps D is TRBD1 or TRBD2 (5 bases each). The germline CDR1 and CDR2 sequences are DFQATT and SNEGSKA (reference sequence). The CDR3 contains 15 residues. V lost 6 bases and J lost 0, with 15 bases in between. The CDR3, as DNA: TGCAGTGCCGACGTTAAGGGGAGCTCCTACAATGAGCAGTTCTTC. Residues: CSADVKGSSYNEQFF.

This clonotype was recorded many times. The chain is built from TRBV7-9 and TRBJ2-7; D unresolved. The germline V gene encodes CDR1 SEHNR and CDR2 FQNEAQ (reference sequence). Trimming removed 5 bases at V and 3 bases at J, with 5 bases between. This CDR3 region has 11 residues. In nucleotides, the CDR3 is TGTGCCAGCAGCGTCAGCTACGAGCAGTACTTC. Its translation: CASSVSYEQYF.

This clonotype came up many times. The V gene is TRBV7-6, the J gene TRBJ2-1, with 7 positions matching TRBD2. Germline CDR1 reads SGHVS; CDR2 reads FNYEAQ. The CDR3 loop spans 18 amino acids. The V segment lost 4 bases and the J segment 0 bases; nucleotides outside the gene matches: 12. DNA of the CDR3: TGTGCCAGCAGCTCTTGGCGGGGGAGAATTAGCTCCTACAATGAGCAGTTCTTC. This codes for CASSSWRGRISSYNEQFF.

This clonotype was seen repeatedly, ten times or more. The V and J genes are TRBV7-8 and TRBJ2-5; possibly TRBD2 for D (5 bases). Germline lookup yields CDR1 SGHVS and CDR2 FQNEAQ. The CDR3 runs to 14 residues. Trimming left V 5 bases short and J 2 bases short, with 12 bases between. CDR3 in amino acids: CASSALGEQETQYF. The CDR3 DNA reads TGTGCCAGCAGCGCGCTCGGGGAACAAGAGACCCAGTACTTC.

This clonotype was picked up many times. V usage is TRBV7-2 and J usage is TRBJ1-4; D might be TRBD1 (5 bases). The V end lost 5 bases, the J end lost 5 bases, and 18 bases lay between the germline ends. Germline CDR1 is SGHTA and CDR2 is FQGNSA. The CDR3 loop spans 16 amino acids. This chain's CDR3 is CASSPYRGYRNEKLFF. Here the CDR3 DNA reads TGTGCCAGCAGCCCTTATAGGGGTTACCGGAATGAAAAACTGTTTTTT.

This clonotype is classed as medium-sized. V usage is TRBV5-1 and J usage is TRBJ2-5; D possibly matches TRBD1 or TRBD2 (5 bases each). The ends were cut back, 3 bases at V and 2 bases at J, with 14 bases in the middle. The CDR3 contains 15 residues. The germline V gene has CDR1 SGHRS and CDR2 YFSETQ. The CDR3: CASSWRGTRQETQYF. CDR3 DNA: TGCGCCAGCAGCTGGAGAGGGACGCGTCAAGAGACCCAGTACTTC.

The rearrangement links TRBV6-1 to TRBJ2-5; D ambiguous. CDR3 length: 16 amino acids. Germline CDR1 MNHNS, CDR2 SASEGT. Trimming removed 6 bases at V and 2 bases at J, with 19 bases between. The chain's CDR3 is CASRNSGRGPQETQYF. The CDR3 coding sequence is TGTGCCAGCAGAAATTCCGGACGAGGCCCACAAGAGACCCAGTACTTC.

This clonotype was seen many times. The rearrangement joins TRBV7-8 to TRBJ2-7; D not certain. Trimming cost V 4 bases and J 7 bases, with 17 bases left between them. Germline CDR1 reads SGHVS; CDR2 reads FQNEAQ. The CDR3 length is 14 residues. CDR3 bases: TGTGCCAGCAGCTCGGGCGTAGGGCAATTTGAGCAGTACGTC. Protein: CASSSGVGQFEQYV.